This T cell receptor (beta chain) was recorded in a study of T cells in Graves' hyperthyroidism and ophthalmopathy. On the study more broadly: Any treatment followed the collection of peripheral blood at initial diagnosis.

CDR1 and CDR2 (germline): DFQATT, SNEGSKA (reference sequence). With 3 bases clipped from V and 2 bases from J, the junction kept 4 bases outside the gene matches. The CDR3 consists of 13 residues. RNA transcripts gave rise to amplified TCR beta CDR3 regions. A set of HTBI primers served as the primers for a first-round RT-PCR of the TCR CDR3. TCRdb re-called the multiplex PCR reads with MiXCR, one entry per CDR3 protein. The sample yields hundreds of thousands of distinct CDR3 sequences, roughly 15% seen once. This clonotype was observed a few times. This chain uses TRBV20-1 with TRBJ2-7; 7 bases are shared with TRBD2. What was sequenced was blood. The receptor was derived from a woman in her forties with Graves' ophthalmopathy. CDR3 amino acids: CSASGLDPYEQYF. Here the CDR3 DNA reads TGCAGTGCTAGTGGACTAGATCCCTACGAGCAGTACTTC.